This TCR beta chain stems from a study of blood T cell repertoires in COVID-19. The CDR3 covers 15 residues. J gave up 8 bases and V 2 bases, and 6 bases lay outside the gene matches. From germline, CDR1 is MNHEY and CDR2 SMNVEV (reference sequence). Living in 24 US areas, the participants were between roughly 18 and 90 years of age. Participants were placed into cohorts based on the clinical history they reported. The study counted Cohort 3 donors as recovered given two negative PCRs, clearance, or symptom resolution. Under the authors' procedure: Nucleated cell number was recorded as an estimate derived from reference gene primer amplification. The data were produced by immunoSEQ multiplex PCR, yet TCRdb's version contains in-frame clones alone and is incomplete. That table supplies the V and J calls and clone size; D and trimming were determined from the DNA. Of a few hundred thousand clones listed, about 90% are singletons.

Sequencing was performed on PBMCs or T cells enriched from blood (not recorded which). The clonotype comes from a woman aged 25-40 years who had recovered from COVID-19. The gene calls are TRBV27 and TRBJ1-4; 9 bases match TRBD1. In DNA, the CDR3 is TGTGCCAGCAGTTTAGTGACAGGGGGAGGAGAAAAACTGTTTTTT. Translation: CASSLVTGGGEKLFF. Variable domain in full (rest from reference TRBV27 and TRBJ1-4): EAQVTQNPRYLITVTGKKLTVTCSQNMNHEYMSWYRQDPGLGLRQIYYSMNVEVTDKGDVPEGYKVSRKEKRNFPLILESPSPNQTSLYFCASSLVTGGGEKLFFGSGTQLSVL.